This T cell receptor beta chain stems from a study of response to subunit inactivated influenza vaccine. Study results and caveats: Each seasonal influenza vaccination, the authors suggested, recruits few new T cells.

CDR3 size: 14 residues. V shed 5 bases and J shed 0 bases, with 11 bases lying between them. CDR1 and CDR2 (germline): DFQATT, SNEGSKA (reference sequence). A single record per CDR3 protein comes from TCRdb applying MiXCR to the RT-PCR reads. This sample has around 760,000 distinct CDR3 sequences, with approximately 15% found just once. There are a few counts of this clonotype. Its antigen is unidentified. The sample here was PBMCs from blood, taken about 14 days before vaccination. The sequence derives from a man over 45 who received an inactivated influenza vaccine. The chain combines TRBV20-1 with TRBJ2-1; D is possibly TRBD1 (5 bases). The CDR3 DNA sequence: TGCAGTGCTGGTGGACAAAGCTCCTACAATGAGCAGTTCTTC. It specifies CSAGGQSSYNEQFF.